This TCR beta chain came from a study of blood T cell repertoires in COVID-19. Study-wide context: T cells, B-cell-depleted T cells, or PBMCs provided the cDNA or gDNA that served as material.

The table lists this clone with a count of one. As handled by the study authors: Scientists estimated how many nucleated cells there were by amplifying reference gene primers. This table comes from immunoSEQ multiplex PCR, and its TCRdb copy is limited to in-frame clones, with some not included. Clonal size and the V and J genes are those of that table, whereas D and trimming came from the DNA. The sample lists some 35,000 clones; approximately 86% were seen once. CDR1 and CDR2 from the germline V gene are SGHNT and YENEEA. This CDR3 has 16 residues. J was trimmed by 3 bases and V by 2 bases; bases with no gene match: 5.

This sequence originates from a human donor in a cohort sampled during active COVID-19. The chain combines TRBV11-3 with TRBJ2-1; the match to TRBD2 covers 9 bases. Source material: peripheral blood. The CDR3 loop reads CASSLRTSGFYNEQFF. CDR3 coding DNA: TGTGCCAGCAGCTTAAGAACTAGCGGGTTCTACAATGAGCAGTTCTTC.